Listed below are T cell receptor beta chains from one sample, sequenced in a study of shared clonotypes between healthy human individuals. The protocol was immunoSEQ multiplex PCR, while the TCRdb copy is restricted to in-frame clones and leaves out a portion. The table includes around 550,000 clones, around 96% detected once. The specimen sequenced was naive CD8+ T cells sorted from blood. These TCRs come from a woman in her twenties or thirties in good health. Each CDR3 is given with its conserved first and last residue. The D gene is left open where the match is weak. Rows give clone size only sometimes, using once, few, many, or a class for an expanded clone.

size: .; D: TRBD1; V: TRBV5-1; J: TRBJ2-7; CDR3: CASRNRDRGTYEQYF; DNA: TGCGCCAGCCGGAACCGGGACAGGGGAACCTACGAGCAGTACTTC
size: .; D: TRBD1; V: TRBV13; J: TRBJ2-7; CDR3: CASSLNRDRGPEQYF; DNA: TGTGCCAGCAGCTTAAACCGGGACAGGGGCCCCGAGCAGTACTTC
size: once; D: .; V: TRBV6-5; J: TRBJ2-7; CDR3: CASSYSGGSVSYEQYF; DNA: TGTGCCAGCAGTTACTCAGGGGGTAGTGTCTCCTACGAGCAGTACTTC
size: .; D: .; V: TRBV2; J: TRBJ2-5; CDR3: CASSDPGGNLEQYF; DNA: TGTGCCAGCAGTGACCCTGGGGGGAACTTGGAGCAGTACTTC
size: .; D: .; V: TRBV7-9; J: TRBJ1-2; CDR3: CASRPGDGALNYGYTF; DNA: TGTGCCAGTAGACCCGGGGACGGCGCACTTAACTATGGCTACACCTTC
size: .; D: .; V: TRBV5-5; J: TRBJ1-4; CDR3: CASSEQNEKLFF; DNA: TGTGCCAGCAGCGAACAGAATGAAAAACTGTTTTTT
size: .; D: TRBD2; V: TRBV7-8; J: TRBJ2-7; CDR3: CASSLHAGGYEQYF; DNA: TGTGCCAGCAGCTTACATGCGGGGGGGTACGAGCAGTACTTC
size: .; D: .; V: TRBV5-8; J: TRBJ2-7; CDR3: CASSSPGPYEQYF; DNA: TGTGCCAGCAGCAGTCCGGGCCCGTACGAGCAGTACTTC
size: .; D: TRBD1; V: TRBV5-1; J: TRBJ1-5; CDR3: CASSTGTGDNQPQHF; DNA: TGCGCCAGCAGCACCGGGACAGGGGACAATCAGCCCCAGCATTTT
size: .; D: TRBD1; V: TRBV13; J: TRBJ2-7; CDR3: CASSLTGNPYEQYF; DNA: TGTGCCAGCAGCTTGACAGGGAATCCCTACGAGCAGTACTTC
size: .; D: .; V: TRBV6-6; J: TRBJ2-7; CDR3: CASSYDGGTYEQYF; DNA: TGTGCCAGCAGTTACGACGGGGGCACCTACGAGCAGTACTTC
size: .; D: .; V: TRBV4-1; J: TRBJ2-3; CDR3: CASSQALGPELMKSDTQYF; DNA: TGCGCCAGCAGCCAAGCCCTCGGGCCCGAATTGATGAAGTCCGATACGCAGTATTTT
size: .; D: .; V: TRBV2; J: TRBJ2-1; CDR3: CASSDPDGYNEQFF; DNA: TGTGCCAGCAGTGACCCGGACGGATACAATGAGCAGTTCTTC
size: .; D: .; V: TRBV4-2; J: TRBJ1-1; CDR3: CASSQRDSNTEAFF; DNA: TGTGCCAGCAGCCAAAGAGACAGTAACACTGAAGCTTTCTTT
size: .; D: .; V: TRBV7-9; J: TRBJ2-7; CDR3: CASSPELGPSSYEQYF; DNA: TGTGCCAGCAGCCCCGAGCTAGGGCCCAGCTCCTACGAGCAGTACTTC
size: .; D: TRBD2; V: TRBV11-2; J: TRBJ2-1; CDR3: CASSLELAEGNEQFF; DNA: TGTGCCAGCAGCTTAGAGCTAGCGGAGGGCAATGAGCAGTTCTTC
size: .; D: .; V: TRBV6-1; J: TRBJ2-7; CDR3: CASSGGVRTYEQYF; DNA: TGTGCCAGCAGTGGAGGGGTCAGGACCTACGAGCAGTACTTC
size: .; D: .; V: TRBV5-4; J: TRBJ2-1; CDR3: CASSLGTYEQFF; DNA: TGTGCCAGCAGCTTAGGGACCTATGAGCAGTTCTTC
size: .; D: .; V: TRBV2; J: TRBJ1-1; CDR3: CVNTEAFF; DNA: TGTGTTAACACTGAAGCTTTCTTT
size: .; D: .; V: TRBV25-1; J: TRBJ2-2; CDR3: CASDPGTGELFF; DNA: TGTGCCAGCGACCCAGGGACCGGGGAGCTGTTTTTT
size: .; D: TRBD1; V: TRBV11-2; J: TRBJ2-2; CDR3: CASSQQGAQEELFF; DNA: TGTGCCAGCAGCCAACAGGGGGCGCAGGAGGAGCTGTTTTTT
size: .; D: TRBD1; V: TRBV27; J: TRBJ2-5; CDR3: CASSSGTGDWETQYF; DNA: TGTGCCAGCAGTTCCGGGACAGGGGATTGGGAGACCCAGTACTTC
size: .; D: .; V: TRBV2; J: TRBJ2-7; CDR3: CASSEARDRISYEQYF; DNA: TGTGCCAGCAGTGAGGCTCGGGACCGCATCTCCTACGAGCAGTACTTC
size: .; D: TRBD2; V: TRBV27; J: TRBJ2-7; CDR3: CASSLLSSVSGASYEQYF; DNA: TGTGCCAGCAGTTTACTCTCCTCGGTTAGCGGGGCCTCCTACGAGCAGTACTTC
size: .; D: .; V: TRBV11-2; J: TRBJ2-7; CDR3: CASTPSGGHGYEQYF; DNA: TGTGCCAGCACCCCTTCCGGGGGGCATGGCTACGAGCAGTACTTC
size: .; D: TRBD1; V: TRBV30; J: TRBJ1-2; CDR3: CAWSVTGNYGYTF; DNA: TGTGCCTGGAGCGTGACAGGGAACTATGGCTACACCTTC
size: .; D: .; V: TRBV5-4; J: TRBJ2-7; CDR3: CASSLGREQYF; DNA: TGTGCCAGCAGCTTGGGCCGCGAGCAGTACTTC
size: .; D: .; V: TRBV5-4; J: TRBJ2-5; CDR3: CASSWDGGLGTQYF; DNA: TGTGCCAGCAGCTGGGACGGAGGGCTGGGGACCCAGTACTTC
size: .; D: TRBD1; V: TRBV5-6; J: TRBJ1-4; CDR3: CASSLTGANEKLFF; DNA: TGTGCCAGCAGCTTGACAGGGGCTAATGAAAAACTGTTTTTT
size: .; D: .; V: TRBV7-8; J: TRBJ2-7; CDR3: CASSSPAGTSYEQYF; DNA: TGTGCCAGCAGCTCGCCCGCCGGAACCTCCTACGAGCAGTACTTC
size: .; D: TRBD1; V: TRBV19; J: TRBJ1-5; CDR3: CASSYPGTGANQPQHF; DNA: TGTGCCAGTAGTTACCCAGGGACAGGGGCGAATCAGCCCCAGCATTTT
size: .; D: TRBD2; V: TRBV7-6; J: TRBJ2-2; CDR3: CASSLTNLAGITGELFF; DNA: TGTGCCAGCAGCTTAACTAATCTAGCGGGAATCACCGGGGAGCTGTTTTTT
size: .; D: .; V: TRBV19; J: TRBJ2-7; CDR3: CASSPAEGASYEQYF; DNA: TGTGCCAGTAGTCCAGCGGAGGGGGCCTCCTACGAGCAGTACTTC
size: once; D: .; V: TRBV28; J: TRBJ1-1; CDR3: CASSLQVISTEAFF; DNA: TGTGCCAGCAGCTTACAGGTCATCAGCACTGAAGCTTTCTTT
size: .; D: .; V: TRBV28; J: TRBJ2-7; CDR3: CASRGIYEQYF; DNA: TGTGCCAGTCGGGGGATTTACGAGCAGTACTTC
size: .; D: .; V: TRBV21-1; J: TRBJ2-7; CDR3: CGWGCWGYEQYF; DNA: TGTGGTTGGGGTTGCTGGGGATACGAGCAGTACTTC
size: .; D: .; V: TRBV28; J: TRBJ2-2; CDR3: CASSPNRAIGGELFF; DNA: TGTGCCAGCAGTCCAAACAGGGCGATCGGCGGGGAGCTGTTTTTT
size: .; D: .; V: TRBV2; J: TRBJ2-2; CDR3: CASSRPPFEESPNTGELFF; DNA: TGTGCCAGCAGTCGGCCCCCCTTTGAGGAGTCCCCGAACACCGGGGAGCTGTTTTTT
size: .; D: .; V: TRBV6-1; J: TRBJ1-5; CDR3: CASKKTGSNQPQHF; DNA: TGTGCCAGTAAAAAGACGGGTAGCAATCAGCCCCAGCATTTT
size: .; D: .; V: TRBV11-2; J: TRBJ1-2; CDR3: CASTPGAETHYGYTF; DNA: TGTGCCAGCACCCCTGGGGCGGAAACCCACTATGGCTACACCTTC
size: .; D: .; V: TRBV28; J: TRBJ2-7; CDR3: CASSLYGYEQYF; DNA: TGTGCCAGCAGTTTATATGGCTACGAGCAGTACTTC
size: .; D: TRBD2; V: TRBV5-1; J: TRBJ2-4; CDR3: CASSTTGTSGRGDIQYF; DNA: TGCGCCAGCAGCACAACCGGGACTAGCGGGAGGGGAGACATTCAGTACTTC
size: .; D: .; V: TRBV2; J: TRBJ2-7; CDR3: CASSHSPRDGSYEQYF; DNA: TGTGCCAGCAGCCACTCCCCCCGGGACGGTTCCTACGAGCAGTACTTC
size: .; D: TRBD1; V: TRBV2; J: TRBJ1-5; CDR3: CASSVGQGYQPQHF; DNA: TGTGCCAGCAGTGTGGGACAGGGGTATCAGCCCCAGCATTTT
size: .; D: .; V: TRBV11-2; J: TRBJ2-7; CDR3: CASSSRVDSSYEQYF; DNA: TGTGCCAGCAGCTCGCGCGTCGACAGCTCCTACGAGCAGTACTTC
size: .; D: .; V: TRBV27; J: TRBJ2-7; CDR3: CASRTSAGEIYEQYF; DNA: TGTGCCAGCAGAACCTCCGCAGGGGAAATATACGAGCAGTACTTC
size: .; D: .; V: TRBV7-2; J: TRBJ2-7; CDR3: CASSSHFFYEQYF; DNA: TGTGCCAGCAGCTCTCACTTCTTCTACGAGCAGTACTTC
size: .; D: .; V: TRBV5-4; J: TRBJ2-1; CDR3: CASLSSYNEQFF; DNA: TGTGCCAGCCTATCTTCCTACAATGAGCAGTTCTTC
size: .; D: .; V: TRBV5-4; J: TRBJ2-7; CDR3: CASSLAGGPSYEQYF; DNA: TGTGCCAGCAGCTTGGCTGGGGGCCCTTCCTACGAGCAGTACTTC
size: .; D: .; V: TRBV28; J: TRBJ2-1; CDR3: CATQYGEQDNEQFF; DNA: TGTGCCACCCAGTACGGGGAGCAGGACAATGAGCAGTTCTTC
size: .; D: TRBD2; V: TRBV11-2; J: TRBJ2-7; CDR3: CASSYLLGGRIGEQYF; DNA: TGTGCCAGCAGCTACCTCCTGGGCGGGAGGATTGGGGAGCAGTACTTC
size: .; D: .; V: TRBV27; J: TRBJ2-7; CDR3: CASSLGHTSSYEQYF; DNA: TGTGCCAGCAGTCTCGGACACACGAGCTCCTACGAGCAGTACTTC
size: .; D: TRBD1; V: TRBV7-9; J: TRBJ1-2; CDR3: CASSLDRQGYTF; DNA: TGTGCCAGCAGCTTAGATCGACAGGGATACACCTTC
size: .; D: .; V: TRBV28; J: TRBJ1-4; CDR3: CASSLVGRLFF; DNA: TGTGCCAGCAGTTTGGTAGGTCGACTGTTTTTT
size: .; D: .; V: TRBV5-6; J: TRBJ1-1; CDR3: CASSLNMNTEAFF; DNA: TGTGCCAGCAGCCTTAATATGAACACTGAAGCTTTCTTT
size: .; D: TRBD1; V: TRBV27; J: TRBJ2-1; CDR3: CASSLTGHDYEQFF; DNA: TGTGCCAGCAGCCTGACAGGGCATGACTATGAGCAGTTCTTC
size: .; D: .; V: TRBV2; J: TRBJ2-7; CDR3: CASSEPTRDLSGEQYF; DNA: TGTGCCAGCAGTGAACCAACCAGGGACCTATCCGGCGAGCAGTACTTC